A single sample is the source of the 20 T cell receptor beta chains below, sequenced in a study of CD4+ T cells in melanoma. Clones were read by immunoSEQ multiplex PCR, and TCRdb kept only the in-frame ones, dropping some. The sample lists about 50,000 clones, 89% seen once, with approximately 10% in the top ten. The sequenced material came from peripheral blood. The receptors derive from a human donor with melanoma.

The rearrangement uses TRBV28 and TRBJ1-1, with D tentatively TRBD1 (5 bases). The CDR3 totals 14 residues. The V gene lost 3 bases and the J gene lost 4 bases, with 12 bases spanning the gap. In germline, CDR1 is MDHEN, CDR2 SYDVKM. For the CDR3, the DNA is TGTGCCAGCAGTTTGCCGGGGGAAGGCACTGAAGCTTTCTTT. This translates into CASSLPGEGTEAFF.

This chain connects TRBV7-6 to TRBJ2-1, with 7 positions matching TRBD1. The germline gives CDR1 SGHVS, CDR2 FNYEAQ. The CDR3 is 15 amino acids. Trimming removed 4 bases from V and 7 bases from J; junction bases left unmatched: 10. The CDR3 DNA reads TGTGCCAGCAGCTCGGACAGGTCCGGGTGGAATGAGCAGTTCTTC. It encodes CASSSDRSGWNEQFF.

The chain links TRBV27 to TRBJ2-1; D might be TRBD1 (6 bases). Trimming stripped 3 bases from V and 1 base from J, with 7 bases between. Germline CDR1 reads MNHEY; CDR2 reads SMNVEV (reference sequence). The CDR3 length is 14 residues. The CDR3 sequence is CASSFRGSYNEQFF. Here the CDR3 DNA reads TGTGCCAGCAGTTTTAGGGGGTCCTACAATGAGCAGTTCTTC.

The CDR3 DNA sequence: TGTGCCAGCAGTTCCTTGACAGGGCCCACCTACGAGCAGTACTTC. Translating gives CASSSLTGPTYEQYF. The J gene is TRBJ2-7, the V gene TRBV28; 7 nucleotides line up with TRBD1. V was clipped by 4 bases and J by 2 bases; unmatched bases: 8. This CDR3 has 15 residues. Germline values: CDR1 MDHEN, CDR2 SYDVKM.

The gene calls are TRBV7-9 and TRBJ1-4; D possibly corresponds to TRBD1 (6 bases). CDR1 is SEHNR, CDR2 FQNEAQ, per germline (reference sequence). V was shortened by 1 base and J by 8 bases, with 11 bases between the two germline ends. The CDR3 length is 14 residues. This CDR3 reads CASSLGTGREKLFF. CDR3 DNA sequence: TGTGCCAGCAGCTTAGGTACAGGGAGAGAAAAACTGTTTTTT.

The V and J genes are TRBV6-1 and TRBJ1-3; D possibly corresponds to TRBD1 (5 bases). In germline, CDR1 is MNHNS, CDR2 SASEGT. V shed 0 bases and J shed 1 base, with 7 bases lying between them. The CDR3 has 15 amino acids. The chain's CDR3 is CASSEASGSGNTIYF. Here the CDR3 DNA reads TGTGCCAGCAGTGAAGCATCAGGGTCTGGAAACACCATATATTTT.

The J gene is TRBJ2-5, the V gene TRBV30; no definite D call. The CDR3 loop spans 13 amino acids. Germline CDR1 and CDR2: GTSNPN and SVGIG (reference sequence). Trimming removed 0 bases at V and 4 bases at J, with 9 bases between. The CDR3 reads CAWSVQSAETQYF. In DNA, the CDR3 is TGTGCCTGGAGTGTACAAAGCGCAGAGACCCAGTACTTC.

The genes are TRBV5-5 and TRBJ2-7; TRBD2 agrees at 8 bases. This CDR3 spans 15 amino acids. CDR1 is SGHKS, CDR2 YYEKEE, per germline (reference sequence). The junction had 11 bases not matched to a gene; V was cut back by 2 bases and J by 7 bases. CDR3 amino acids: CASSFGPRGGEEQYF. CDR3 sequence (DNA): TGTGCCAGCAGCTTCGGTCCCCGGGGGGGCGAAGAGCAGTACTTC. The full variable domain, its missing parts supplied by reference TRBV5-5 and TRBJ2-7, is DAGVTQSPTHLIKTRGQQVTLRCSPISGHKSVSWYQQVLGQGPQFIFQYYEKEERGRGNFPDRFSARQFPNYSSELNVNALLLGDSALYLCASSFGPRGGEEQYFGPGTRLTVT.

This clone appeared once. The rearrangement uses TRBV5-1 and TRBJ1-2; weak D call: TRBD1 (5 bases). The germline CDR1 and CDR2 sequences are SGHRS and YFSETQ. This CDR3 has 12 amino acids. Trimming cost V 0 bases and J 7 bases, with 7 bases left between them. The DNA of the CDR3 is TGCGCCAGCAGCTTGGGACAGTCTGGCTACACCTTC. The encoded protein is CASSLGQSGYTF.

The V and J genes are TRBV10-1 and TRBJ1-6; D might be TRBD1 (5 bases). In germline, CDR1 is WNHNN, CDR2 SYGVQD (reference sequence). The CDR3 sequence is 14 residues long. V was clipped by 5 bases and J by 6 bases, with 11 bases between them. The CDR3 reads CASSRDGGNSPLHF. The CDR3, as DNA: TGCGCCAGCAGTCGGGACGGCGGTAATTCACCCCTCCACTTT.

The genes are TRBV7-8 and TRBJ2-1; 7 bases are shared with TRBD2. V lost 8 bases to trimming and J lost 3 bases; unmatched junction nucleotides: 10. The germline CDR1 and CDR2 sequences are SGHVS and FQNEAQ. This CDR3 spans 15 amino acids. CDR3 bases: TGTGCCAGCGAACAAAGCGGGGCCTTCTACAATGAGCAGTTCTTC. Amino acids: CASEQSGAFYNEQFF.

This clone was found once. The J gene is TRBJ2-7, the V gene TRBV7-2, with TRBD2 as a possible D gene (5 bases). The CDR3 is made up of 15 amino acids. CDR1 is SGHTA, CDR2 FQGNSA, per germline. V dropped 5 bases and J dropped 0 bases, with 14 bases sitting between them. This chain's CDR3 is CASSTHSAGSYEQYF. CDR3 nucleotides: TGTGCCAGCAGCACCCACTCGGCGGGCTCCTACGAGCAGTACTTC.

A few counts support this clone. The chain couples TRBV28 to TRBJ2-1; 12 nucleotides match TRBD1. V shed 3 bases and J 8 bases; nucleotides not matched to a gene: 8. The CDR3 is 16 amino acids. CDR1 MDHEN and CDR2 SYDVKM come from the germline V gene. The CDR3: CASSFGGGQGADEQFF. The CDR3 DNA is TGTGCCAGCAGTTTCGGGGGGGGACAGGGGGCAGATGAGCAGTTCTTC.

The V call is TRBV7-2, the J call TRBJ2-2; 7 bases line up with TRBD2. This CDR3 is 13 amino acids long. The J segment lost 10 bases and the V segment lost 7 bases, leaving 9 bases of the junction unmatched. Germline lookup yields CDR1 SGHTA and CDR2 FQGNSA. DNA for the CDR3: TGTGCCAGCACGATAATCAGCGGGGTGGAGCTGTTTTTT. As protein: CASTIISGVELFF.

The chain recombines TRBV6-5 with TRBJ2-7, with 7 bases matching TRBD2. This CDR3 has 13 amino acids. Unmatched junction bases numbered 10, after V lost 10 bases and J lost 4 bases. Germline lookup yields CDR1 MNHEY and CDR2 SVGAGI. The CDR3 coding sequence is TGTGCCACTAATCCAGCGGGGATTTACGAGCAGTACTTC. Amino acids: CATNPAGIYEQYF.

The V call is TRBV11-2, the J call TRBJ2-2; D is undetermined. This CDR3 has 14 amino acids. From germline, CDR1 is SGHAT and CDR2 FQNNGV. Trimming removed 1 base from V and 3 bases from J, with 6 bases in between. CDR3 sequence reads: CASSLVGDTGELFF. CDR3 DNA sequence: TGTGCCAGCAGCTTAGTAGGAGACACCGGGGAGCTGTTTTTT.

The chain uses TRBV19 and TRBJ2-1, with 13 nucleotides matching TRBD2. This CDR3 comprises 17 residues. Germline V gene lookup returns CDR1 LNHDA and CDR2 SQIVND (reference sequence). V dropped 5 bases and J dropped 3; count of bases not matched to a gene: 7. CDR3 amino acids: CASSDPGTSGDYNEQFF. The CDR3 DNA reads TGTGCCAGTAGTGACCCCGGGACTAGCGGGGACTACAATGAGCAGTTCTTC.

In the case of this clone: This specimen includes other DNA sequences encoding the same CDR3. The V call is TRBV7-3, the J call TRBJ2-7; 7 bases match TRBD1. The V segment lost 5 bases and the J segment 6 bases; nucleotides outside the gene matches: 28. Germline-derived CDR1 and CDR2 are SGHTA and FQGTGA. CDR3 length: 20 amino acids. The CDR3 nucleotides are TGTGCCAGCAGCCGACCCCCGACAGGGCGCACTCCTAGGGGGAGTTTCGAGCAGTACTTC. Protein sequence: CASSRPPTGRTPRGSFEQYF.

This clone was seen a single time. The rearrangement uses TRBV5-8 and TRBJ2-3; TRBD2 aligns across 9 bases. CDR1 and CDR2 from the germline V gene are SGHTS and YDEGEE. V was pared by 1 base and J by 10 bases, with 13 bases of the junction left unmatched. The CDR3 has 16 residues. CDR3 protein: CASSLFSGGPRGAQYF. CDR3 coding DNA: TGTGCCAGCAGCTTGTTCAGCGGGGGGCCGCGGGGAGCGCAGTATTTT.

The chain uses TRBV6-5 and TRBJ1-1; 8 bases are shared with TRBD1. Trimming removed 8 bases from V and 2 bases from J; junction bases left unmatched: 4. The CDR3 consists of 13 residues. Germline V CDR1 and CDR2: MNHEY, SVGAGI. The CDR3 here is CASRQGTNTEAFF. The CDR3 nucleotides read TGTGCCAGCCGACAGGGGACAAACACTGAAGCTTTCTTT.